Listed below are T cell receptor beta chains from one sample, sequenced in a study of blood T cell repertoires in COVID-19. The method was immunoSEQ multiplex PCR; TCRdb's version includes in-frame clones alone and lacks a portion of them. The table shows about 83,000 clones, with more than 75% occurring only once. Sequencing was carried out using peripheral blood. Receptor source: a man older than 75 with active or convalescent COVID-19. Each CDR3 is given with its conserved first and last residue. The order of the fields is J gene, D gene, V gene, clone size, CDR3 protein, CDR3 DNA. The D gene is left open where the match is weak. Not every row has a clone size; where given, it reads once, few, many or a size class.

>TRBJ1-1|.|TRBV5-4|.
CASSFGRRGTEAFF
TGTGCCAGCAGCTTCGGGAGACGGGGCACTGAAGCTTTCTTT
>TRBJ1-5|TRBD1|TRBV6-5|once
CASSIWTGGRQPQHF
TGTGCCAGCAGTATATGGACAGGGGGCCGTCAGCCCCAGCATTTT
>TRBJ2-5|TRBD1|TRBV3-1/TRBV3-2|.
CASSQRRGRGETQYF
TGTGCCAGCAGCCAACGCAGGGGGCGAGGAGAGACCCAGTACTTC
>TRBJ1-3|TRBD1|TRBV28|.
CASGSPGTARRNTIYF
TGTGCCAGCGGCTCGCCTGGGACAGCCAGAAGAAACACCATATATTTT
>TRBJ2-3|.|TRBV4-1|.
CASSQDYRASTDTQYF
TGCGCCAGCAGCCAAGATTACAGAGCTAGCACAGATACGCAGTATTTT
>TRBJ1-5|.|TRBV7-2|.
CASSLVSGSNQPQHF
TGTGCCAGCAGCTTAGTGTCGGGAAGCAATCAGCCCCAGCATTTT
>TRBJ2-1|TRBD2|TRBV19|.
CASSRAGGGARSYNEQFF
TGTGCCAGTAGCAGGGCTGGCGGGGGGGCGAGGTCCTACAATGAGCAGTTCTTC
>TRBJ1-6|.|TRBV20-1|.
CSASPQGSNSPLHF
TGCAGTGCTAGTCCCCAGGGATCAAATTCACCCCTCCACTTT
>TRBJ1-1|TRBD1|TRBV24-1|.
CATRTGSGVNTEAFF
TGTGCCACCAGGACAGGGAGTGGCGTGAACACTGAAGCTTTCTTT
>TRBJ2-2|TRBD1|TRBV27|.
CASRGARGPGELFF
TGTGCCAGCAGGGGGGCGAGGGGGCCCGGGGAGCTGTTTTTT
>TRBJ2-1|TRBD2|TRBV5-6|.
CASSRGASGSNYNEQFF
TGTGCCAGCAGCCGAGGCGCTAGCGGGAGTAACTACAATGAGCAGTTCTTC
>TRBJ1-1|.|TRBV29-1|.
CSVGEGTEAFF
TGCAGCGTTGGTGAGGGCACTGAAGCTTTCTTT
>TRBJ1-2|.|TRBV4-1|.
CASSQRGGADLYGYTF
TGCGCCAGCAGCCAAAGGGGGGGGGCAGACCTCTATGGCTACACCTTC
>TRBJ2-5|.|TRBV2|many
CATQDYLGPETQYF
TGTGCCACCCAGGACTACCTCGGACCGGAGACCCAGTACTTC
>TRBJ2-2|TRBD2|TRBV24-1|.
CATSVGLAGGSNTGELFF
TGTGCCACCAGTGTGGGCCTAGCGGGAGGAAGCAACACCGGGGAGCTGTTTTTT
>TRBJ1-2|.|TRBV6-5|.
CASNRQNYGYTF
TGTGCCAGCAATCGACAGAACTATGGCTACACCTTC
>TRBJ2-3|.|TRBV5-1|.
CASSLTERTDTQYF
TGCGCCAGCAGCTTGACAGAACGCACAGATACGCAGTATTTT
>TRBJ2-6|.|TRBV18|once
CASSLNWLSGANVLTF
TGTGCCAGCTCACTCAATTGGCTCTCTGGGGCCAACGTCCTGACTTTC
>TRBJ2-2|.|TRBV5-1|.
CASSLDSGSTGELFF
TGCGCCAGCAGCCTTGACAGTGGGTCCACCGGGGAGCTGTTTTTT
>TRBJ2-3|TRBD1|TRBV5-1|.
CASSWGQGGTDTQYF
TGCGCCAGCAGCTGGGGACAGGGTGGCACAGATACGCAGTATTTT
>TRBJ1-4|TRBD1|TRBV10-2|.
CASIPGQGNEKLFF
TGCGCCAGCATCCCGGGACAGGGGAATGAAAAACTGTTTTTT
>TRBJ1-2|TRBD1|TRBV2|.
CASSPDRVAYGYTF
TGTGCCAGCAGTCCTGACAGGGTGGCCTATGGCTACACCTTC
>TRBJ1-1|TRBD1|TRBV6-5|.
CASGRDRGNTEAFF
TGTGCCAGCGGGCGGGACAGGGGTAACACTGAAGCTTTCTTT
>TRBJ1-4|TRBD1|TRBV5-1|.
CASRDRGLANEKLFF
TGCGCCAGCAGGGACAGGGGTTTGGCTAATGAAAAACTGTTTTTT
>TRBJ2-2|TRBD1|TRBV7-3|.
CASSLPGQGAGELFF
TGTGCCAGCAGCTTACCGGGACAGGGTGCGGGGGAGCTGTTTTTT
>TRBJ2-3|TRBD1|TRBV25-1|few
CASRGQGTDTQYF
TGTGCCAGCAGGGGACAGGGCACAGATACGCAGTATTTT
>TRBJ2-1|.|TRBV1|few
CTSSQEGDTSGRYNEQFF
TGCACCAGCAGCCAAGAGGGTGACACTAGCGGGAGGTACAATGAGCAGTTCTTC
>TRBJ1-2|.|TRBV7-2|.
CASSRGAGEGSYTF
TGTGCCAGCAGCCGCGGGGCTGGAGAAGGGAGCTACACCTTC
>TRBJ2-1|TRBD2|TRBV24-1|.
CATSVAGGSYNEQFF
TGTGCCACCAGTGTAGCGGGAGGGTCCTACAATGAGCAGTTCTTC
>TRBJ2-5|.|TRBV5-6|.
CASSLWQRGETQYF
TGTGCCAGCAGCTTGTGGCAGAGAGGCGAGACCCAGTACTTC
>TRBJ1-1|.|TRBV30|.
CAWSVGRGGTEAFF
TGTGCCTGGAGTGTGGGGCGGGGGGGCACTGAAGCTTTCTTT
>TRBJ2-5|.|TRBV5-1|once
CASNEVAGGKETQYF
TGCGCCAGCAACGAGGTCGCAGGAGGGAAAGAGACCCAGTACTTC
>TRBJ2-2|.|TRBV5-1|.
CASSLGGMGRTGELFF
TGCGCCAGCAGCTTAGGCGGGATGGGGCGCACCGGGGAGCTGTTTTTT
>TRBJ2-4|.|TRBV4-1|.
CASSPRVLAKNIQYF
TGCGCCAGCAGCCCGAGGGTCCTAGCCAAAAACATTCAGTACTTC
>TRBJ1-3|TRBD1|TRBV19|.
CASTRGQGARIGNTIYF
TGTGCCAGTACCAGGGGACAGGGGGCGCGGATTGGAAACACCATATATTTT
>TRBJ1-6|TRBD1|TRBV18|.
CASSPGTGRNSPLHF
TGTGCCAGCTCCCCCGGGACAGGGAGGAACTCACCCCTCCACTTT
>TRBJ1-6|.|TRBV5-1|.
CASSLWQEGSPLHF
TGCGCCAGCAGCTTGTGGCAGGAGGGTTCACCCCTCCACTTT
>TRBJ1-5|TRBD1|TRBV28|.
CASSSGTGVINQPQHF
TGTGCCAGCAGTTCCGGGACAGGGGTTATCAATCAGCCCCAGCATTTT
>TRBJ1-2|.|TRBV28|few
CATRSPGRYGYTF
TGTGCCACCAGGTCCCCCGGCAGGTATGGCTACACCTTC
>TRBJ2-3|.|TRBV10-3|.
CAISEVGDTQYF
TGTGCCATCAGCGAGGTCGGAGATACGCAGTATTTT
>TRBJ2-6|TRBD1|TRBV28|few
CASSSPGTAGANVLTF
TGTGCCAGCAGTTCCCCTGGGACAGCTGGGGCCAACGTCCTGACTTTC
>TRBJ2-1|TRBD2|TRBV28|.
CASSEPGTSGLRGTYSEQFF
TGTGCCAGCAGTGAACCCGGGACTAGCGGGCTACGAGGAACTTACTCTGAGCAGTTCTTC
>TRBJ1-3|TRBD1|TRBV6-1|.
CASSELTGGRNTIYF
TGTGCCAGCAGTGAACTAACAGGGGGCCGGAACACCATATATTTT
>TRBJ2-3|TRBD1|TRBV18|once
CASSSGTGRLGDTQYF
TGTGCCAGCTCGTCCGGGACAGGGCGGTTGGGAGATACGCAGTATTTT
>TRBJ2-1|TRBD1|TRBV19|.
CASSNRQGGLFHEQFF
TGTGCCAGTAGTAATAGACAGGGCGGTCTTTTCCATGAGCAGTTCTTC
>TRBJ2-6|.|TRBV18|.
CASSQGPIISGANVLTF
TGTGCCAGCTCACAGGGGCCGATCATTTCTGGGGCCAACGTCCTGACTTTC
>TRBJ2-2|TRBD2|TRBV4-1|.
CASSLQKRGGNTGELFF
TGCGCCAGCAGCCTCCAGAAGCGGGGGGGGAACACCGGGGAGCTGTTTTTT
>TRBJ2-2|.|TRBV27|.
CASSRDSYTGELFF
TGTGCCAGCAGCAGGGACTCCTACACCGGGGAGCTGTTTTTT
>TRBJ2-2|TRBD1|TRBV5-1|.
CASSYGQGGTGELFF
TGCGCCAGCAGCTATGGACAGGGAGGAACCGGGGAGCTGTTTTTT
>TRBJ2-3|TRBD2|TRBV5-1|.
CASSPRGGGALSTDTQYF
TGCGCCAGCAGCCCGCGGGGCGGGGGGGCCTTAAGCACAGATACGCAGTATTTT
>TRBJ2-2|TRBD2|TRBV24-1|few
CATSDGTSGQELFF
TGTGCCACCAGTGACGGGACTAGCGGGCAGGAGCTGTTTTTT
>TRBJ2-2|TRBD2|TRBV6-5|.
CASGFVGGITGELFF
TGTGCCAGCGGGTTTGTGGGGGGGATCACCGGGGAGCTGTTTTTT
>TRBJ1-2|.|TRBV3-1/TRBV3-2|.
CASSRGGNYGYTF
TGTGCCAGCAGCCGGGGGGGGAACTATGGCTACACCTTC
>TRBJ1-5|.|TRBV28|few
CASLQPNQPQHF
TGTGCCAGTTTACAGCCCAATCAGCCCCAGCATTTT
>TRBJ1-2|TRBD1|TRBV27|.
CATKPMSGQKIYGYTF
TGTGCCACCAAACCAATGTCGGGACAGAAAATCTATGGCTACACCTTC
>TRBJ1-5|.|TRBV24-1|once
CATSDPGLYQPQHF
TGTGCCACCAGTGACCCTGGGCTGTACCAGCCCCAGCATTTT